This TCR beta chain was sequenced in a study of blood T cell repertoires in COVID-19. The CDR3 length is 16 residues. Germline V lookup: CDR1 MDHEN, CDR2 SYDVKM. Trimming removed 2 bases at V and 2 bases at J, with 13 bases between. Sequenced by immunoSEQ multiplex PCR; TCRdb stores in-frame clones only, minus some. Found here are about 80,000 clones, about 85% of them singletons; the top ten hold 7% to 9.5%. The chain recombines TRBV28 with TRBJ1-5; the D gene is possibly TRBD1 (5 bases). The sequence derives from a human donor in a cohort sampled during active COVID-19. The sequenced sample was peripheral blood. In nucleotides, the CDR3 is TGTGCCAGCAGTTTAACGGGGACGGGAGGCAATCAGCCCCAGCATTTT. Translation gives CASSLTGTGGNQPQHF.